The source of this T cell receptor (beta chain) is a study of blood T cell repertoires in COVID-19. Study-level background: The United States, Italy and Spain supplied acute and convalescent COVID-19 samples. The analysed material was cDNA or gDNA that came from T cells, B-cell-depleted T cells, or PBMCs.

The CDR3 spans 12 residues. Trimming left V 2 bases short and J 8 bases short, with 10 bases between. Germline V gives CDR1 GTSNPN, CDR2 SVGIG (reference sequence). Original methodology: It was from reference gene primer amplification that nucleated cell counts were estimated. Sequencing was performed with immunoSEQ multiplex PCR; in TCRdb, only in-frame clones are kept and a portion is missing. The DNA was the basis for D and trimming; V, J and clone size are from that table. There are 150,000 or so clones in the sample; about nine tenths occur only once, and 1.5% to 2% lies in the top ten. Sequences were obtained from peripheral blood. The TCR comes from a woman aged 50 to 65 with acute or convalescent COVID-19. This rearrangement joins TRBV30 to TRBJ2-1; D is unresolved. The CDR3 reads CAWSPRFDEQFF. The CDR3 nucleotides read TGTGCCTGGAGTCCGCGGTTCGATGAGCAGTTCTTC.